The T cell receptor (beta chain) under discussion was sequenced for a study of shared clonotypes between healthy human individuals. Study results and caveats: Large sequencing depth failed to make sorted-subset sequencing complete, rarefaction showed.

The repertoire was sequenced with immunoSEQ multiplex PCR; TCRdb's copy has only in-frame clones and lacks some. This table holds roughly 2 million clones, under 97% found once. Germline values: CDR1 SGHDT, CDR2 YYEEEE. Trimming removed 3 bases at V and 0 bases at J, with 7 bases between. The CDR3 totals 14 residues. To note about this clone: Its antigen is undetermined.

This chain joins TRBV5-6 and TRBJ1-3; D may be TRBD1 (5 bases). This TCR derives from a man aged 18 to 29 in good health. Specimen: naive CD4+ T cells sorted from blood. Subset defined: CD45RA+ positively selected. The CDR3 sequence is CASSWGGSGNTIYF. CDR3 nucleotides: TGTGCCAGCAGCTGGGGCGGCTCTGGAAACACCATATATTTT. The variable domain in full, completed from reference TRBV5-6 and TRBJ1-3, reads DAGVTQSPTHLIKTRGQQVTLRCSPKSGHDTVSWYQQALGQGPQFIFQYYEEEERQRGNFPDRFSGHQFPNYSSELNVNALLLGDSALYLCASSWGGSGNTIYFGEGSWLTVV.